A selection of T cell receptor beta chains follows, all from one sample in a study of cytomegalovirus exposure and HLA in healthy donors. TCRdb's copy holds only in-frame clones and misses some; the assay was immunoSEQ multiplex PCR. The sample lists approximately 190,000 clones, 75% to 85% seen once, with over 10% in the top ten. Sequenced: PBMCs. The receptors come from a woman between 25 and 40 years old in good health and CMV-seropositive. The conserved cysteine and the conserved F or W are not part of the CDR3 here.

v_gene: TRBV6-1
j_gene: TRBJ1-2
CDR3aa: ASREGAGYGYT

v_gene: TRBV11-2
j_gene: TRBJ2-3
CDR3aa: ASSRGSGHLDTQY

v_gene: TRBV11-2
j_gene: TRBJ2-7
CDR3aa: ASSLANEQY

v_gene: TRBV28
j_gene: TRBJ2-7
CDR3aa: ASSSGQGSEQY

v_gene: TRBV5-4
j_gene: TRBJ1-2
CDR3aa: ASSFTGENYGYT

v_gene: TRBV7-3
j_gene: TRBJ2-2
CDR3aa: ASSLGHTGELF

v_gene: TRBV18
j_gene: TRBJ2-1
CDR3aa: ASSPGTRAYNEQF

v_gene: TRBV10-3
j_gene: TRBJ1-5
CDR3aa: AISTSNQPQH

v_gene: TRBV5-1
j_gene: TRBJ2-2
CDR3aa: ASSWTGDTGELF

v_gene: TRBV27
j_gene: TRBJ2-6
CDR3aa: ASTRQGTSGANVLT

v_gene: TRBV6-4
j_gene: TRBJ2-2
CDR3aa: ATGRSGNTGELF

v_gene: TRBV7-9
j_gene: TRBJ2-1
CDR3aa: ASSLASQGNNEQF

v_gene: TRBV28
j_gene: TRBJ2-1
CDR3aa: ATMGGRSYNEQF

v_gene: TRBV11-1
j_gene: TRBJ2-1
CDR3aa: ASSVDRVGNEQF

v_gene: TRBV28
j_gene: TRBJ2-5
CDR3aa: ASNGETQY

v_gene: TRBV2
j_gene: TRBJ1-1
CDR3aa: ASTIASNSEAF

v_gene: TRBV6-5
j_gene: TRBJ2-7
CDR3aa: ASSRQIPGGYEQY

v_gene: TRBV5-6
j_gene: TRBJ1-2
CDR3aa: ASGTGDSNYGYT

v_gene: TRBV19
j_gene: TRBJ2-1
CDR3aa: ASSSGTSVYNEQF

v_gene: TRBV5-1
j_gene: TRBJ2-7
CDR3aa: ASSSPTSGEGSSYEQY

v_gene: TRBV2
j_gene: TRBJ2-2
CDR3aa: ASSGGTASTGELF

v_gene: TRBV11-2
j_gene: TRBJ2-3
CDR3aa: ASSTGLAGRDTQY

v_gene: TRBV28
j_gene: TRBJ1-5
CDR3aa: ASIPPGQGRNQPQH

v_gene: TRBV2
j_gene: TRBJ2-5
CDR3aa: ASSEDRETQY

v_gene: TRBV28
j_gene: TRBJ1-1
CDR3aa: ASIIPGGVPF

v_gene: TRBV5-6
j_gene: TRBJ2-3
CDR3aa: ASSLDARAITDTQY

v_gene: TRBV5-4
j_gene: TRBJ2-1
CDR3aa: ASSLAKLAGDNEQF

v_gene: TRBV7-2
j_gene: TRBJ2-7
CDR3aa: ASSLVMGSSYEQY

v_gene: TRBV11-3
j_gene: TRBJ2-7
CDR3aa: ASSVGAAGGPPYEQY

v_gene: TRBV29-1
j_gene: TRBJ2-1
CDR3aa: SASGLAGYNEQF

v_gene: TRBV5-1
j_gene: TRBJ2-7
CDR3aa: ASSLTGSSYEQY

v_gene: TRBV7-9
j_gene: TRBJ2-3
CDR3aa: ASSGAGGLTDTQY

v_gene: TRBV5-6
j_gene: TRBJ2-5
CDR3aa: ASSSAGGETQY

v_gene: TRBV11-3
j_gene: TRBJ2-7
CDR3aa: ASSLGSSGTREQY

v_gene: TRBV19
j_gene: TRBJ2-7
CDR3aa: ASSSRGGVYFYEQY

v_gene: TRBV12-5
j_gene: TRBJ1-4
CDR3aa: ASGLSPDSSTNEKLF

v_gene: TRBV28
j_gene: TRBJ1-2
CDR3aa: ATSAPANYGYT

v_gene: TRBV27
j_gene: TRBJ1-5
CDR3aa: ASSLWAGGNQPQH

v_gene: TRBV29-1
j_gene: TRBJ1-2
CDR3aa: SVEGLTDGYT

v_gene: TRBV5-4
j_gene: TRBJ1-2
CDR3aa: ASSLVPAGGYT

v_gene: TRBV7-2
j_gene: TRBJ2-7
CDR3aa: ASSLEKLSSYEQY

v_gene: TRBV7-2
j_gene: TRBJ1-5
CDR3aa: ASSFQGQPQH

v_gene: TRBV30
j_gene: TRBJ1-3
CDR3aa: AFDPGSSGNTIY

v_gene: TRBV6-6
j_gene: TRBJ2-5
CDR3aa: ASNNRGSETQY

v_gene: TRBV15
j_gene: TRBJ2-3
CDR3aa: ATSRVQTDTQY

v_gene: TRBV28
j_gene: TRBJ1-5
CDR3aa: ASSWRYSNQPQH

v_gene: TRBV14
j_gene: TRBJ2-1
CDR3aa: ASSQAGTRIYNEQF

v_gene: TRBV19
j_gene: TRBJ2-7
CDR3aa: ASTSPGLVSEQY

v_gene: TRBV15
j_gene: TRBJ2-7
CDR3aa: ATSRGRGITYEQY

v_gene: TRBV6-1
j_gene: TRBJ2-7
CDR3aa: ASSEPRDRGNYEQY

v_gene: TRBV29-1
j_gene: TRBJ1-2
CDR3aa: SVSELSNYGYT

v_gene: TRBV18
j_gene: TRBJ2-7
CDR3aa: ASSPDDRVGYEQY

v_gene: TRBV6-5
j_gene: TRBJ1-1
CDR3aa: ASSSSRTEAF

v_gene: TRBV7-9
j_gene: TRBJ2-7
CDR3aa: ASSSVARALVGEQY

v_gene: TRBV9
j_gene: TRBJ2-1
CDR3aa: ASSAEGLTNNEQF

v_gene: TRBV7-2
j_gene: TRBJ2-7
CDR3aa: ASSLDVLSGSYEQY

v_gene: TRBV18
j_gene: TRBJ1-1
CDR3aa: ASSPQGVGTEAF